The 17 T cell receptor beta chains listed next were all sequenced from one sample in a study of cytomegalovirus exposure and HLA in healthy donors. Primers included in the PCR were 60 Vbeta and 13 Jbeta primers. Data came from immunoSEQ multiplex PCR; TCRdb stores just in-frame clones and leaves some out. The table includes approximately 75,000 clones, about three quarters detected once. The sample consisted of PBMCs. Source of these receptors: a male donor in good health and CMV-seronegative.

The chain recombines TRBV30 with TRBJ1-5; no definite D call. Trimming removed 0 bases from V and 1 base from J, with 7 bases in between. CDR3 length equals 14 residues. The germline CDR1 and CDR2 sequences are GTSNPN and SVGIG (reference sequence). The CDR3 DNA reads TGTGCCTGGAGTGTTATGTCCAGCAATCAGCCCCAGCATTTT. It is translated as CAWSVMSSNQPQHF. Combining the CDR3 with reference TRBV30 and TRBJ1-5 gives the whole variable domain SQTIHQWPATLVQPVGSPLSLECTVEGTSNPNLYWYRQAAGRGLQLLFYSVGIGQISSEVPQNLSASRPQDRQFILSSKKLLLSDSGFYLCAWSVMSSNQPQHFGDGTRLSIL.

V usage is TRBV18 and J usage is TRBJ2-5; TRBD1 matches 10 bases. Germline loops: CDR1 KGHSH, CDR2 LQKENI. Losses at the gene ends were 6 bases for V and 4 bases for J; bases not matched to a gene: 8. CDR3 length: 15 amino acids. CDR3 loop: CASSDGTGEGETQYF. In DNA, the CDR3 is TGTGCCAGCTCCGACGGGACAGGGGAAGGAGAGACCCAGTACTTC.

This clone has only one observation. The chain carries TRBV4-1 and TRBJ2-1, with 10 positions matching TRBD2. With V trimmed by 4 bases and J by 4 bases, 7 bases remained unmatched. This CDR3 has 16 residues. Per the germline V gene, CDR1 is MGHRA and CDR2 is YSYEKL. The DNA of the CDR3 is TGCGCCAGCAGCCTAGCGGGAGGTTTCTCGTACAATGAGCAGTTCTTC. It codes for CASSLAGGFSYNEQFF.

V gene TRBV28 combines with J gene TRBJ2-5; D remains ambiguous. V lost 7 bases to trimming and J lost 5 bases, with 11 bases between them. In germline, CDR1 is MDHEN, CDR2 SYDVKM. This CDR3 is 12 amino acids long. The CDR3 DNA is TGTGCCAGCACACGGGTTCGGGAGACCCAGTACTTC. The encoded protein is CASTRVRETQYF.

The DNA of the CDR3 is TGTGCCAGCAGTGACGGGATCACTGAAGCTTTCTTT. As protein: CASSDGITEAFF. The chain carries TRBV2 and TRBJ1-1, with D hard to call. The CDR3 contains 12 residues. V lost 3 bases and J lost 4, with 6 bases in between. Germline-derived CDR1 and CDR2 are SNHLY and FYNNEI.

The chain links TRBV30 to TRBJ1-2; D call uncertain. The CDR3 covers 11 residues. In germline, CDR1 is GTSNPN, CDR2 SVGIG (reference sequence). Trimming left V 0 bases short and J 5 bases short, with 4 bases between. The CDR3 region has the DNA TGTGCCTGGAGTGTACGGTATGGCTACACCTTC. Its protein product is CAWSVRYGYTF. The full variable domain, completed using reference TRBV30 and TRBJ1-2, is SQTIHQWPATLVQPVGSPLSLECTVEGTSNPNLYWYRQAAGRGLQLLFYSVGIGQISSEVPQNLSASRPQDRQFILSSKKLLLSDSGFYLCAWSVRYGYTFGSGTRLTVV.

This rearrangement joins TRBV19 to TRBJ2-7; weak D call: TRBD2 (5 bases). Trimming left V 4 bases short and J 2 bases short, with 21 bases between. The CDR3 extends over 17 amino acids. The germline V gene encodes CDR1 LNHDA and CDR2 SQIVND (reference sequence). CDR3 protein: CASSKALSGGSTYEQYF. The CDR3 nucleotides are TGTGCCAGTAGTAAAGCGCTATCCGGAGGCAGCACCTACGAGCAGTACTTC. Complete variable domain (other parts from reference TRBV19 and TRBJ2-7): DGGITQSPKYLFRKEGQNVTLSCEQNLNHDAMYWYRQDPGQGLRLIYYSQIVNDFQKGDIAEGYSVSREKKESFPLTVTSAQKNPTAFYLCASSKALSGGSTYEQYFGPGTRLTVT.

The chain uses TRBV5-8 and TRBJ1-2; TRBD1 might be the D (6 bases). The CDR3 contains 13 residues. The V gene lost 4 bases and the J gene lost 3 bases, with 10 bases spanning the gap. Looked up from germline, CDR1 is SGHTS and CDR2 is YDEGEE. The CDR3 DNA is TGTGCCAGCAGCCCGGACAGATACTATGGCTACACCTTC. It translates to CASSPDRYYGYTF.

V gene TRBV19 combines with J gene TRBJ2-3; 7 bases fit TRBD2. The CDR3 contains 15 residues. In germline, CDR1 is LNHDA, CDR2 SQIVND (reference sequence). The V segment lost 5 bases and the J segment 8 bases; nucleotides outside the gene matches: 13. CDR3 in amino acids: CASSASPLTGGTQYF. The CDR3 coding sequence is TGTGCCAGTAGTGCCTCCCCATTGACGGGGGGTACGCAGTATTTT. Using reference TRBV19 and TRBJ2-3 for the parts outside the CDR3, the full variable domain is DGGITQSPKYLFRKEGQNVTLSCEQNLNHDAMYWYRQDPGQGLRLIYYSQIVNDFQKGDIAEGYSVSREKKESFPLTVTSAQKNPTAFYLCASSASPLTGGTQYFGPGTRLTVL.

The chain couples TRBV9 to TRBJ1-1; D gene ambiguous. Germline loops: CDR1 SGDLS, CDR2 YYNGEE. This CDR3 contains 16 residues. The V and J ends lost 4 bases and 4 bases respectively, with 20 bases between them. CDR3 bases: TGTGCCAGCAGCCCAAACCCTGACTTGGCCGGCACTGAAGCTTTCTTT. Residues: CASSPNPDLAGTEAFF.

CDR3 sequence (DNA): TGCGCCAGCAGCCAAGTTGGACAGGGGTTTAGGGAGCAGTACTTC. As protein: CASSQVGQGFREQYF. V usage is TRBV4-3 and J usage is TRBJ2-7, with TRBD1 matching over 9 bases. The V segment lost 1 base and the J segment 7 bases; nucleotides outside the gene matches: 8. Per germline, CDR1 LGHNA and CDR2 YSLEER. The length of the CDR3 is 15 residues.

The CDR3 DNA reads as TGTGCCTGGAGCGAAAACAGGGTAGTCACTGAAGCTTTCTTT. Encoded protein: CAWSENRVVTEAFF. The chain combines TRBV30 with TRBJ1-1; the D gene is possibly TRBD1 (6 bases). This CDR3 is built from 14 residues. V was cut by 3 bases and J by 4 bases, with 15 bases left in between. The germline V gene has CDR1 GTSNPN and CDR2 SVGIG (reference sequence).

This clone was found a few times. The chain joins TRBV5-1 to TRBJ2-5; 7 bases align to TRBD1. The length of the CDR3 is 14 residues. The trim removed 0 bases at V and 3 bases at J, leaving 2 bases unmatched. Germline V CDR1 and CDR2: SGHRS, YFSETQ. The CDR3 region is CASSLVGTEETQYF. The CDR3 DNA follows: TGCGCCAGCAGCTTGGTGGGGACAGAAGAGACCCAGTACTTC. Full variable domain (outside the CDR3, taken from reference TRBV5-1 and TRBJ2-5): KAGVTQTPRYLIKTRGQQVTLSCSPISGHRSVSWYQQTPGQGLQFLFEYFSETQRNKGNFPGRFSGRQFSNSRSEMNVSTLELGDSALYLCASSLVGTEETQYFGPGTRLLVL.

The CDR3 here is CASSEAGLNTGELFF. CDR3 bases: TGTGCCAGCAGTGAGGCAGGCCTGAACACCGGGGAGCTGTTTTTT. The chain joins TRBV25-1 to TRBJ2-2; D unresolved. The CDR3 contains 15 residues. Per germline, CDR1 MGHDK and CDR2 SYGVNS. V was shortened by 3 bases and J by 1 base, with 9 bases between the two germline ends.

The chain carries TRBV7-9 and TRBJ1-2, with a weak D call TRBD1 (5 bases). This CDR3 has 16 residues. The ends were cut back, 5 bases at V and 4 bases at J, with 20 bases in the middle. Per germline, CDR1 SEHNR and CDR2 FQNEAQ (reference sequence). The DNA of the CDR3 is TGTGCCAGCAGCCAACACCAGGTCGACAGCTTCTATGGCTACACCTTC. It yields the protein CASSQHQVDSFYGYTF.

The chain links TRBV5-1 to TRBJ2-5; D call uncertain. The CDR3 extends over 14 amino acids. Trimming stripped 1 base from V and 1 base from J, with 8 bases between. In germline, CDR1 is SGHRS, CDR2 YFSETQ. The CDR3 is CASSLMAGQETQYF. The CDR3 coding sequence is TGCGCCAGCAGCTTGATGGCAGGCCAAGAGACCCAGTACTTC.

This sequence joins TRBV7-2 and TRBJ2-7, with TRBD1 identical over 7 bases. The CDR3 has 16 residues. After removal of 3 bases from V and 3 bases from J, the junction contained 11 bases not matched to a gene. The germline CDR1 and CDR2 sequences are SGHTA and FQGNSA. This CDR3 reads CASSFSSGQKDYEQYF. CDR3 DNA sequence: TGTGCCAGCAGCTTTAGCTCGGGACAGAAAGACTACGAGCAGTACTTC.